This entry is about one T cell receptor (beta chain). Its cognate antigen is unknown. Assay used: immunoSEQ multiplex PCR; TCRdb lists only in-frame clones, some missing. The profile shows approximately 300,000 clones, more than 65% of them singletons. V dropped 2 bases and J dropped 10 bases, with 24 bases sitting between them. CDR1 and CDR2 (germline): SQVTM, ANQGSEA. This CDR3 is 16 amino acids long. This sample stems from a study of cytotoxic CD8 clonotypes in ibrutinib-treated CLL. Study context: Of the patients, 10 to 12 were relapsed/refractory, about 15 treatment-naive and 17 to 18 IGHV unmutated. The study, taken as a whole, reports: Clonality measured at baseline exceeded age-matched healthy donors, tracking circulating CD8+ T-cell counts. Rising at ibrutinib response, clonality subsequently fell back toward baseline at progression.

The source was PBMCs, collected before ibrutinib treatment. The sequence was collected from a human donor with chronic lymphocytic leukemia. The chain recombines TRBV29-1 with TRBJ2-1; TRBD1 is a possible D gene (6 bases). CDR3 sequence: CSVEPTGSRRSYEQFF. For the CDR3, the DNA is TGCAGCGTTGAACCAACAGGGTCGCGTAGGTCATACGAGCAGTTCTTC.